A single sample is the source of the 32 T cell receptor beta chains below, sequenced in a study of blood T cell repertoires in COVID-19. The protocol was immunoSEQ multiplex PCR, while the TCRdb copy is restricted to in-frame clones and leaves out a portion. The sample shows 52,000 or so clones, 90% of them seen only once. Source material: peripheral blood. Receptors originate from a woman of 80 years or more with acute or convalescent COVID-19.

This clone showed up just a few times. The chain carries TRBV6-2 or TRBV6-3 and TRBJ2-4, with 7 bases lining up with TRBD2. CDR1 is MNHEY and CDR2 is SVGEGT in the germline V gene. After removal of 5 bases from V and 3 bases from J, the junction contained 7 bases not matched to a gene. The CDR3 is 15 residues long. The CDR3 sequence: CASSRASGHKNIQYF. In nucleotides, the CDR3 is TGTGCCAGCAGTAGGGCTAGCGGACACAAAAACATTCAGTACTTC.

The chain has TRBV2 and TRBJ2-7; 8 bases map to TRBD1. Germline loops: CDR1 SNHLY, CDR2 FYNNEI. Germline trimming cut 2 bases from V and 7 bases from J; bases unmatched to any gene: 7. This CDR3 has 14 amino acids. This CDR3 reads CASSEMGRGLEQYF. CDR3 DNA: TGTGCCAGCAGTGAAATGGGCAGGGGGCTTGAGCAGTACTTC.

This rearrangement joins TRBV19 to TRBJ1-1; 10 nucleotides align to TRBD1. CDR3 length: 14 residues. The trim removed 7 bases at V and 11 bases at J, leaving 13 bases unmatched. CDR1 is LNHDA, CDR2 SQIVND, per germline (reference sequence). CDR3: CASIDVRDRGPAFF. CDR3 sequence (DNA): TGTGCCAGTATCGACGTCCGGGACAGGGGTCCCGCTTTCTTT.

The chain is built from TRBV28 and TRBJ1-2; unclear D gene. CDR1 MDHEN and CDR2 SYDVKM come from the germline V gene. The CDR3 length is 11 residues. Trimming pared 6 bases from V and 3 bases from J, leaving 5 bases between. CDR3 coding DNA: TGTGCCAGCAGACAGTACTATGGCTACACCTTC. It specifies CASRQYYGYTF.

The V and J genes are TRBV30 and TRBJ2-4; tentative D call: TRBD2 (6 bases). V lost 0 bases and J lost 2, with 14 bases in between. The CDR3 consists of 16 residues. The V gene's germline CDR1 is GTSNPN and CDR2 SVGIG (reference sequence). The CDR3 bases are TGTGCCTGGAGTGTACGGACGGGAGCCCCCAAAAACATTCAGTACTTC. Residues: CAWSVRTGAPKNIQYF. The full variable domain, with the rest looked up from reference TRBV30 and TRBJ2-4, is SQTIHQWPATLVQPVGSPLSLECTVEGTSNPNLYWYRQAAGRGLQLLFYSVGIGQISSEVPQNLSASRPQDRQFILSSKKLLLSDSGFYLCAWSVRTGAPKNIQYFGAGTRLSVL.

CDR3: CASSPRRVGDPLRTGELFF. The CDR3 bases are TGTGCCAGCAGCCCTAGGAGGGTGGGGGATCCCCTTAGAACCGGGGAGCTGTTTTTT. The chain has TRBV9 and TRBJ2-2, with D perhaps matching TRBD2 (6 bases). The CDR3 is 19 amino acids. Germline-derived CDR1 and CDR2 are SGDLS and YYNGEE. The V end was cut by 4 bases, the J end by 5 bases, with 27 bases between.

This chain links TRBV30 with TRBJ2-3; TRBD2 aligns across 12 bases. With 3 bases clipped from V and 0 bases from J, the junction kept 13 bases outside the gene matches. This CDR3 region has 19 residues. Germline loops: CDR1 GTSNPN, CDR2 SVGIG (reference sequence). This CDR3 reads CAWRRTSGARQSSTDTQYF. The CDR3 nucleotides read TGTGCCTGGAGACGGACTAGCGGGGCTCGGCAATCTAGCACAGATACGCAGTATTTT.

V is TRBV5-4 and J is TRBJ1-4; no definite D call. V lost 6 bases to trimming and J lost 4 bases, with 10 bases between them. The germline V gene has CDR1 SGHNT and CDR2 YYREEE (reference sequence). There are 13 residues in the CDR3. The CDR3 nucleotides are TGTGCCAGCAAGGCGGTTGGTAATGAAAAACTGTTTTTT. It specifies CASKAVGNEKLFF.

The CDR3 spells CASSQEGLAGNLETQYF. The CDR3 DNA follows: TGCGCCAGCAGCCAAGAGGGACTAGCGGGAAATTTGGAGACCCAGTACTTC. The chain carries TRBV4-1 and TRBJ2-5; 13 nucleotides align to TRBD2. The junction had 6 bases not matched to a gene; V was cut back by 0 bases and J by 5 bases. The germline CDR1 and CDR2 sequences are MGHRA and YSYEKL. CDR3 length equals 17 residues.

Here the CDR3 reads CASSLPGLAGSQGQFF. CDR3 bases: TGTGCCAGCAGTCTACCGGGACTAGCGGGATCCCAAGGGCAGTTCTTC. V is TRBV6-2 or TRBV6-3 and J is TRBJ2-1; TRBD2 agrees at 13 bases. Germline CDR1 and CDR2: MNHEY and SVGEGT. This CDR3 is 16 amino acids long. V was clipped by 5 bases and J by 12 bases; unmatched bases: 13.

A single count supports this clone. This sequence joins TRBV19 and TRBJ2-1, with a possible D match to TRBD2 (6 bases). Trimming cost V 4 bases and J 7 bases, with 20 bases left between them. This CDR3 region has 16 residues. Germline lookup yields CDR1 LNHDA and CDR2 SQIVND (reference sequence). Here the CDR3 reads CASSRGTPSLGNEQFF. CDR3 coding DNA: TGTGCCAGTAGTAGAGGGACTCCCTCCCTCGGGAATGAGCAGTTCTTC.

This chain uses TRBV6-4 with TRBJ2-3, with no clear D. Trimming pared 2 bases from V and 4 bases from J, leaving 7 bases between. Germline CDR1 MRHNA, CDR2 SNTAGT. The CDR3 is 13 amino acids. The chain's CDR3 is CASSDQVADTQYF. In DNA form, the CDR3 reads TGTGCCAGCAGTGACCAGGTGGCAGATACGCAGTATTTT.

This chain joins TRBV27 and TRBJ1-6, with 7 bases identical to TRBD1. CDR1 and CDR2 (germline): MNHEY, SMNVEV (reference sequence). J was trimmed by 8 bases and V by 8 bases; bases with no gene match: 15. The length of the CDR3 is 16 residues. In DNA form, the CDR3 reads TGTGCCAGCCGCAGACAGGGCTCAATAGGGGATTCACCCCTCCACTTT. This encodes CASRRQGSIGDSPLHF.

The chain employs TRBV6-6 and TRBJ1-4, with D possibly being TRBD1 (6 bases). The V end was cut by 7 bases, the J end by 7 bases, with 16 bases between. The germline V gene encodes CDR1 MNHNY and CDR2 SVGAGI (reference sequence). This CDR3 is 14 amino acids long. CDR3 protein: CASMGGQEGEKLFF. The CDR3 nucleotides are TGTGCCAGCATGGGGGGGCAGGAGGGTGAAAAACTGTTTTTT.

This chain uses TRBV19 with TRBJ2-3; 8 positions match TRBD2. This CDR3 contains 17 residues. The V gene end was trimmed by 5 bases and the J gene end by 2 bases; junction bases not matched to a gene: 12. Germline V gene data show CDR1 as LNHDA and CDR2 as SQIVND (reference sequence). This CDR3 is CASSPLIAGGTTDTQYF. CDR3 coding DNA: TGTGCCAGTAGTCCTCTAATCGCGGGAGGCACCACAGATACGCAGTATTTT.

CDR3 bases: TGTGCCAGCAGTTGGCCCACCTTAAACACCATATATTTT. This gives the protein CASSWPTLNTIYF. The chain joins TRBV6-1 to TRBJ1-3; D is ambiguous. Germline loops: CDR1 MNHNS, CDR2 SASEGT. Trimming took 5 bases from V and 6 from J, leaving 11 bases between them. The length of the CDR3 is 13 residues.

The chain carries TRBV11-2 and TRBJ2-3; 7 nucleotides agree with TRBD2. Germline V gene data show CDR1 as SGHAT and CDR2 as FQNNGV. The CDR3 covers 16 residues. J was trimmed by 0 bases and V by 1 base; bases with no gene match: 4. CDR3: CASSLGLADSTDTQYF. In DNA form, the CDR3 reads TGTGCCAGCAGCTTAGGACTAGCAGACAGCACAGATACGCAGTATTTT.

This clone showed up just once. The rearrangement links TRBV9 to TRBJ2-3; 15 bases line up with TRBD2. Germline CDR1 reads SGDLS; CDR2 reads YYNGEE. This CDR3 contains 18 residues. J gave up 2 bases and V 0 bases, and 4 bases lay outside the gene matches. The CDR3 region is CASSVGRTSGRATDTQYF. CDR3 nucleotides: TGTGCCAGCAGCGTAGGTCGGACTAGCGGGAGGGCCACAGATACGCAGTATTTT.

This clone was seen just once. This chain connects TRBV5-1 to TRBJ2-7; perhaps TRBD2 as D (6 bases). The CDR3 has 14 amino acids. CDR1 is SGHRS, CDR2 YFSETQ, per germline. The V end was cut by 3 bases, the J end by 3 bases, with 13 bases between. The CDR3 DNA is TGCGCCAGCAGCTCAACGGGACTGGTCTACGAGCAGTACTTC. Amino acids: CASSSTGLVYEQYF. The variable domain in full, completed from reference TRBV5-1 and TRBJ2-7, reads KAGVTQTPRYLIKTRGQQVTLSCSPISGHRSVSWYQQTPGQGLQFLFEYFSETQRNKGNFPGRFSGRQFSNSRSEMNVSTLELGDSALYLCASSSTGLVYEQYFGPGTRLTVT.

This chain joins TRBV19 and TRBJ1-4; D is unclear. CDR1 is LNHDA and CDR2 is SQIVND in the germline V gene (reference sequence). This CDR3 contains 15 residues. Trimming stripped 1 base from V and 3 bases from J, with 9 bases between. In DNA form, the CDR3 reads TGTGCCAGTAGTATAGGAGGGTTGGCTAATGAAAAACTGTTTTTT. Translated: CASSIGGLANEKLFF.

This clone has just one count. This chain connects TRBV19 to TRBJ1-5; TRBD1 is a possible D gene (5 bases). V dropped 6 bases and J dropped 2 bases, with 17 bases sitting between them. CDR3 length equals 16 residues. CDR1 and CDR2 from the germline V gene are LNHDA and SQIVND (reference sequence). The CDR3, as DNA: TGTGCCAGTAGGAACGCCAGGGATGCGGGCAATCAGCCCCAGCATTTT. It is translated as CASRNARDAGNQPQHF.

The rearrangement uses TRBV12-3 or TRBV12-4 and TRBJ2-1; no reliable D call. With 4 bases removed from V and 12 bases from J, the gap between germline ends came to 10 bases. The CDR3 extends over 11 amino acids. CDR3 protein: CASSSASGQFF. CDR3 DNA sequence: TGTGCCAGCAGTTCGGCGTCGGGGCAGTTCTTC.

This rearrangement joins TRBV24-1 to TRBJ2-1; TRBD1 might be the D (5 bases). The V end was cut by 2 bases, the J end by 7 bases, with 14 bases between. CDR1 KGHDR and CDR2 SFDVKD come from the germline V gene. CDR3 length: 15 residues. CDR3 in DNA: TGTGCCACCAGTGATTCAGGACAACGACAGAATGAGCAGTTCTTC. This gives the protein CATSDSGQRQNEQFF.

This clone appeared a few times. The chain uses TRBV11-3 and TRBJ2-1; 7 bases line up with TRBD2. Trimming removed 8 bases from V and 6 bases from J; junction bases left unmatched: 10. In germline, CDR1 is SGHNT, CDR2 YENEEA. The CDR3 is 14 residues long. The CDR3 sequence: CASAMAGVSNEQFF. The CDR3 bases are TGTGCCAGCGCGATGGCGGGAGTGAGCAATGAGCAGTTCTTC. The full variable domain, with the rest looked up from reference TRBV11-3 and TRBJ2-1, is EAGVVQSPRYKIIEKKQPVAFWCNPISGHNTLYWYLQNLGQGPELLIRYENEEAVDDSQLPKDRFSAERLKGVDSTLKIQPAELGDSAVYLCASAMAGVSNEQFFGPGTRLTVL.

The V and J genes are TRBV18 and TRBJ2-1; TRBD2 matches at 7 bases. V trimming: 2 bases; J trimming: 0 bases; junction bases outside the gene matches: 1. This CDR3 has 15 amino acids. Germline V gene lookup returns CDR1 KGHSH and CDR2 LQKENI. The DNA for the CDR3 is TGTGCCAGCTCACCAGCTAGCGGCTCCTACAATGAGCAGTTCTTC. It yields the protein CASSPASGSYNEQFF.

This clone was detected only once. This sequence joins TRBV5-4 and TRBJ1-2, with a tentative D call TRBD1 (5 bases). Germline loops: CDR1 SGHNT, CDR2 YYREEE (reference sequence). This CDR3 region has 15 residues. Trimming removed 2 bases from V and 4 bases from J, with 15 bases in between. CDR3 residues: CASSLPDSRTYGYTF. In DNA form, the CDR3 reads TGTGCCAGCAGCTTACCCGACAGTCGGACCTATGGCTACACCTTC.

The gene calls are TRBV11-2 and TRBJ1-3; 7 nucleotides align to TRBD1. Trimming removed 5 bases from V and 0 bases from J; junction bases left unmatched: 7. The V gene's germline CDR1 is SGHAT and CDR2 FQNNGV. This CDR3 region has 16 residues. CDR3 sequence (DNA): TGTGCCAGCAGCACCGGACAGGCCACCTCTGGAAACACCATATATTTT. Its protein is CASSTGQATSGNTIYF.

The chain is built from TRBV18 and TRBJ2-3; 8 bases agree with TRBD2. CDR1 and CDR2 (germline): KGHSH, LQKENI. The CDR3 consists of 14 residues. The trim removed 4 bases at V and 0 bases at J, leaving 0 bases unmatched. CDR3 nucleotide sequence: TGTGCCAGCTCACAGCGGGAGAGCACAGATACGCAGTATTTT. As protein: CASSQRESTDTQYF.

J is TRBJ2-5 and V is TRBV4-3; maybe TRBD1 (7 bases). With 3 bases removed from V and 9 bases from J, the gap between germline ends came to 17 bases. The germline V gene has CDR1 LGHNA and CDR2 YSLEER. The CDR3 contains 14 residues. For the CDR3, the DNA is TGCGCCAGCAGCCAGCAACAGGGGCCGGGGGCCCAGTACTTC. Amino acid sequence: CASSQQQGPGAQYF.

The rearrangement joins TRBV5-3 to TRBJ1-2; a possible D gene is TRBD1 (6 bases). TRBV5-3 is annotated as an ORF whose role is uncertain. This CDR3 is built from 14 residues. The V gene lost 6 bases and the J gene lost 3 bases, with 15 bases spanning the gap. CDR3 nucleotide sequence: TGTGCCAGAAACCCCGACAGGAGGTACTATGGCTACACCTTC. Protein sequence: CARNPDRRYYGYTF.

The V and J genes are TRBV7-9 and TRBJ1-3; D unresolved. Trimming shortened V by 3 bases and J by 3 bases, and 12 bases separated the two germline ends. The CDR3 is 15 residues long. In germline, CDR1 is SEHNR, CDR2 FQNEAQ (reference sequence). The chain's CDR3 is CASSLGTGNGNTIYF. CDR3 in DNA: TGTGCCAGCAGCTTGGGCACGGGGAATGGAAACACCATATATTTT.

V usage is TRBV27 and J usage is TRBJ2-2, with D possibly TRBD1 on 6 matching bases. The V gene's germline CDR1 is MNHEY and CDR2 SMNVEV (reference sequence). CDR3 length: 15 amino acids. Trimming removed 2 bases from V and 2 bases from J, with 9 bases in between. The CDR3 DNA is TGTGCCAGCAGTTTAGACAGGAGTAACACCGGGGAGCTGTTTTTT. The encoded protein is CASSLDRSNTGELFF.